These T cell receptor beta chains were read from a single sample in a study of response to subunit inactivated influenza vaccine. TCRdb called the RT-PCR reads again in MiXCR, with one record for every CDR3 protein. The table records more than 550,000 distinct CDR3 sequences, approximately 11% of them present only once. This sample also appeared in a second study, on T cells expressing NK-cell markers.

This specimen consisted of PBMCs from blood, obtained on the day of vaccination. These receptors were obtained from a man in his fifties who received an inactivated influenza vaccine. CDR3s include the opening cysteine and the closing phenylalanine or tryptophan. D genes are given only for firm matches. The listing skips clone size in some rows; elsewhere it reads once, few, many or a size class.

d_gene	j_gene	abundance	v_gene	CDR3nt	CDR3aa
NA	TRBJ2-1	NA	TRBV12-5	TGTGCTAGTGGTTTGGTAAGGGCCCAGCAGTTCTTC	CASGLVRAQQFF
TRBD1	TRBJ1-3	many	TRBV7-2	TGTGCCAGCAGCCTTGGACAGGGGGCAATGGGAAACACCATATATTTT	CASSLGQGAMGNTIYF
NA	TRBJ2-6	NA	TRBV7-2	TGTGCCAGCAGCTTGAATGGGGTTGGGGCCAACGTCCTGACTTTC	CASSLNGVGANVLTF
NA	TRBJ2-1	NA	TRBV28	TGTGCCAGCAGTCCCTGGCGGATTAGCTCCTACAATGAGCAGCTCTTC	CASSPWRISSYNEQLF
NA	TRBJ2-7	few	TRBV20-1	TGCAGTGCTAGGAGTGTCCGGGACGAGCAGTACTTC	CSARSVRDEQYF
NA	TRBJ2-5	few	TRBV6-2/TRBV6-3	TGTGCCAGCAGTAAGGGCCTCCCCGGCGGAGAGACCCAGTACTTC	CASSKGLPGGETQYF
TRBD2	TRBJ2-1	many	TRBV12-3/TRBV12-4	TGTGCCAGCAGTTTAACTAGCGGGGCCTACAATGAGCAGTTCTTC	CASSLTSGAYNEQFF
NA	TRBJ2-1	NA	TRBV28	TGTGCCAGCAGCTCCGGGACACTGGAAAGCTCCTACAATGAGCAGTTCTTC	CASSSGTLESSYNEQFF
TRBD1	TRBJ2-1	NA	TRBV5-6	TGTGCCAGCAGCTCTACGCCGGGACAGGGGGTATATGAGCAGCTCTTC	CASSSTPGQGVYEQLF
NA	TRBJ1-1	many	TRBV29-1	TGCAGCCCATGGACACCGGGTACTGAAGCTTTCTTT	CSPWTPGTEAFF
NA	TRBJ1-2	NA	TRBV5-1	TGCGCCAGCAGCTTCGGGGTGATCTATGGCTACACCTTC	CASSFGVIYGYTF
NA	TRBJ1-1	few	TRBV20-1	TGCAGTGCTAGGAGCGCGATGAACACTGAAGCTTTCTTT	CSARSAMNTEAFF
TRBD1	TRBJ2-3	NA	TRBV5-1	TGCGCCAGCAGGAGGGGACAGAACACAGATACGCAGTATTTT	CASRRGQNTDTQYF
TRBD2	TRBJ2-3	few	TRBV29-1	TGCAGCGTTTACGGACTAGCGGGAAAGGTAGATACGCAGTATTTT	CSVYGLAGKVDTQYF
NA	TRBJ2-1	many	TRBV7-9	TGTGCCAGCAGCTTCGTTAACTCCTACAATGAGCAGTTCTTC	CASSFVNSYNEQFF
NA	TRBJ2-7	NA	TRBV3-1	TGTGCCAGCAGCCAAGATACGTTTGGGGGACTCTCCTACGAGCAGTACTTC	CASSQDTFGGLSYEQYF
TRBD1	TRBJ2-1	many	TRBV24-1	TGTGCCACCAGTGATCAACCCCCCGGGACAGGCGTCAATGAGCAGTTCTTC	CATSDQPPGTGVNEQFF
TRBD1	TRBJ1-4	NA	TRBV3-1	TGTGCCAGCAGCGCCGATTCGGGACAGGGTACCGAAAAACTGTTTTTT	CASSADSGQGTEKLFF
NA	TRBJ1-2	NA	TRBV5-5	TGTGCCAGCAGCTTGGACCTAAGGCCAGGCGGCTACACCTTC	CASSLDLRPGGYTF
TRBD1	TRBJ2-5	many	TRBV5-1	TGCGCCAGCAGCCCCGGGACAGGGAAAGAGACCCAGTACTTC	CASSPGTGKETQYF
NA	TRBJ2-3	few	TRBV15	TGTGCCACCAGCATTGTTCTCCCCGATACGCAGTATTTT	CATSIVLPDTQYF
NA	TRBJ2-2	few	TRBV20-1	TGCAGTGCTAGAGATAGCTTCTACGCCGGGGAGCTGTTTTTT	CSARDSFYAGELFF
TRBD2	TRBJ2-1	few	TRBV7-2	TGTGCCAGCAGCCGTAGCGGGGGGCTACTCAATGAGCAGTTCTTC	CASSRSGGLLNEQFF
NA	TRBJ2-3	NA	TRBV15	TGTGCCACCAGCAGAGGCCTTTCCACAGATACGCAGTATTTT	CATSRGLSTDTQYF
TRBD1	TRBJ2-4	NA	TRBV4-2	TGTGCCAGCAGCCCCCGAGGACAGGGGGTAATAGCCAAAAACATTCAGTACTTC	CASSPRGQGVIAKNIQYF
NA	TRBJ2-1	NA	TRBV7-2	TGTGCCAGCAGCTTAGCGCAGACAGGAGAGCAGTTCTTC	CASSLAQTGEQFF
NA	TRBJ2-3	NA	TRBV12-5	TGTGCTAGTGGCCCTCCGGGACTTAACACAGATACGCAGTATTTT	CASGPPGLNTDTQYF
NA	TRBJ2-5	many	TRBV7-3	TGTGCCAGCAGCATTGGCAGTCAAGAGACCCAGTACTTC	CASSIGSQETQYF
NA	TRBJ1-1	few	TRBV20-1	TGCAGTGCTAGAGATAAAAGGGAGAACACTGAAGCTTTCTTT	CSARDKRENTEAFF
TRBD1	TRBJ1-1	NA	TRBV4-3	TGCGCCAGCAGCCACCAACAGGGGGAGACCACTGAAGCTTTCTTT	CASSHQQGETTEAFF
TRBD2	TRBJ2-3	NA	TRBV7-2	TGTGCCAGCAGCTTATCGGCGGGAGGGGGCGGCACAGATACGCAGTATTTT	CASSLSAGGGGTDTQYF
TRBD1	TRBJ2-5	NA	TRBV7-8	TGTGCCAGCAGCCCGTGGACAGGGTTGCAAGAGACCCAGTACTTC	CASSPWTGLQETQYF
TRBD1	TRBJ2-7	many	TRBV7-2	TGTGCCAGCAGCCAACCTGGGACAGGGGACGAGCAGTACTTC	CASSQPGTGDEQYF
NA	TRBJ2-2	many	TRBV5-1	TGTGCCAGCAGCTTAACCGGGGGCACCGGGGAGCTGTTTTTT	CASSLTGGTGELFF
TRBD2	TRBJ2-5	few	TRBV4-3	TGCGCCAGCAGCTGGGGACTAGCGGAAGAGACCCAGTACTTC	CASSWGLAEETQYF